This record covers a single T cell receptor beta chain. Its cognate antigen is unknown. This record comes from a study of T cell responses to AZD1222 COVID-19 vaccine. Sequencing was performed with immunoSEQ multiplex PCR; in TCRdb, only in-frame clones are kept and a portion is missing. This table has over 90,000 clones, less than 95% appearing once. Study observations and caveats: Seropositive AZD1222 recipients at baseline numbered only 5 or 6. Compared with day 0, the breadth and depth of the Spike-specific TCR repertoire rose significantly after two doses of AZD1222. Clonal diversity was possibly underestimated; the donors were predominantly white British and more often female. The study sampled repertoires only after the peak T cell response.

Trimming left V 1 base short and J 8 bases short, with 15 bases between. The CDR3 has 15 residues. Looked up from germline, CDR1 is SGHTS and CDR2 is YDEGEE. The sequence came from an adult in good health. The input for sequencing was peripheral blood, taken on day 0 of AZD1222 vaccination. The rearrangement joins TRBV5-8 to TRBJ1-4, with D possibly TRBD1 on 5 matching bases. The CDR3 DNA is TGTGCCAGCAGCTTGATGACCACCTGGGGGGAAAAACTGTTTTTT. Translated, it gives CASSLMTTWGEKLFF. Full variable domain (remainder filled in from reference TRBV5-8 and TRBJ1-4): EAGVTQSPTHLIKTRGQQATLRCSPISGHTSVYWYQQALGLGLQFLLWYDEGEERNRGNFPPRFSGRQFPNYSSELNVNALELEDSALYLCASSLMTTWGEKLFFGSGTQLSVL.